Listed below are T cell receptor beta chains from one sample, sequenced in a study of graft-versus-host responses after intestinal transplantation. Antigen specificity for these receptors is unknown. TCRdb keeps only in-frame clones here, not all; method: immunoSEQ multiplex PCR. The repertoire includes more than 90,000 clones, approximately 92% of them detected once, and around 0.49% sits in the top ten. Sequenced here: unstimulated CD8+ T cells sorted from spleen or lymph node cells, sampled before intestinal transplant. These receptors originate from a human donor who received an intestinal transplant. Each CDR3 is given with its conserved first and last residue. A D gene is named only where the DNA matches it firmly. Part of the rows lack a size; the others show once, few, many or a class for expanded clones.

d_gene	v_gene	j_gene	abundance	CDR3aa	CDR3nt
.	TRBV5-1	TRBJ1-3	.	CASSLGIAAGLGHSGNTIYF	TGCGCCAGCAGCTTGGGTATTGCTGCAGGGTTGGGACACTCTGGAAACACCATATATTTT
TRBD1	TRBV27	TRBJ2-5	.	CATADRDSETQYF	TGTGCCACCGCGGACAGGGATTCGGAGACCCAGTACTTC
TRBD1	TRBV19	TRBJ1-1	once	CASSMEDRGGLDTEAFF	TGTGCCAGTAGTATGGAGGACAGGGGGGGATTGGACACTGAAGCTTTCTTT
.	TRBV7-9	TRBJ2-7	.	CASSYGGAGHEQYF	TGTGCCAGCAGCTATGGCGGGGCGGGCCACGAGCAGTACTTC
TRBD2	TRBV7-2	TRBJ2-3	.	CASSLVLAGSDTQYF	TGTGCCAGCAGCTTAGTTCTAGCGGGGTCAGATACGCAGTATTTT
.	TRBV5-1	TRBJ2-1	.	CASSLDYREGDEQFF	TGCGCCAGCAGCTTGGATTACAGGGAAGGGGATGAGCAGTTCTTC
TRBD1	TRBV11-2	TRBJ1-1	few	CASSWDSLSTEAFF	TGTGCCAGCAGCTGGGACAGTTTAAGCACTGAAGCTTTCTTT
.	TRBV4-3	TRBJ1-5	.	CASSQDRVFSHQPQHF	TGCGCCAGCAGCCAAGACAGGGTTTTCTCCCATCAGCCCCAGCATTTT
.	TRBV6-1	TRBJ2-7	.	CASNPGFSYEQYF	TGTGCCAGCAACCCGGGGTTCTCCTACGAGCAGTACTTC
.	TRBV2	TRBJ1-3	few	CASRDTGNTIYF	TGTGCCAGTCGGGACACTGGAAACACCATATATTTT
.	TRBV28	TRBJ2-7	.	CASKSILRREDVSYEQYF	TGTGCCAGCAAATCGATCTTAAGGCGAGAGGATGTCTCCTACGAGCAGTACTTC
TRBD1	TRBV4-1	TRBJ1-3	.	CASSFDRAPGNTIYF	TGCGCCAGCAGCTTCGACAGGGCCCCTGGAAACACCATATATTTT
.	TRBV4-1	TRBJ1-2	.	CASSPREDYYGYTF	TGCGCCAGCAGCCCCAGGGAGGACTACTATGGCTACACCTTC
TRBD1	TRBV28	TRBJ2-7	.	CASSPGQGDYEQYF	TGTGCCAGCAGTCCGGGACAGGGAGACTACGAGCAGTACTTC
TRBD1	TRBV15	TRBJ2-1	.	CATSRPHGTGNNEQFF	TGTGCCACCAGCAGGCCCCATGGGACAGGGAACAATGAGCAGTTCTTC
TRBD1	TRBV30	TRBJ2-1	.	CAYSDRVDEQFF	TGTGCCTACTCGGACAGGGTGGATGAGCAGTTCTTC
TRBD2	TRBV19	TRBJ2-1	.	CASSIDSGGRGLYNEQFF	TGTGCCAGTAGTATAGATTCTGGCGGGAGGGGACTGTACAATGAGCAGTTCTTC
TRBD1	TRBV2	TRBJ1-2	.	CASKVGTAANYGYTF	TGTGCCAGCAAGGTGGGGACAGCAGCTAACTATGGCTACACCTTC
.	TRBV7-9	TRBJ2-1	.	CASSSTTGTRYNEQFF	TGTGCCAGCAGCTCAACTACCGGGACACGTTACAATGAGCAGTTCTTC
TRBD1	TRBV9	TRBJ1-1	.	CASSVVSGGEAFF	TGTGCCAGCAGCGTAGTCTCAGGGGGCGAGGCTTTCTTT
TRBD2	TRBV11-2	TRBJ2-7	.	CASSLITSGGYEQYF	TGTGCCAGCAGCTTAATTACTAGCGGGGGTTACGAGCAGTACTTC
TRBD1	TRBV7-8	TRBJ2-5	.	CASSYRGETQYF	TGTGCCAGCAGCTACAGGGGAGAGACCCAGTACTTC
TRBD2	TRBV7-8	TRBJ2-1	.	CASSLALAGGPGHPDEQFF	TGTGCCAGCAGCTTAGCTTTAGCGGGGGGCCCGGGACACCCTGATGAGCAGTTCTTC
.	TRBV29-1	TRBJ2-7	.	CSAIEGDIATEQYF	TGCAGCGCCATCGAGGGGGATATTGCAACGGAGCAGTACTTC
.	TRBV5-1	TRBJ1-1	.	CASSLLSNTEAFF	TGCGCCAGCAGCTTGCTCTCGAACACTGAAGCTTTCTTT
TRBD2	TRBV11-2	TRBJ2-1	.	CASSRTSGGQNNEQFF	TGTGCCAGCAGCAGGACTAGCGGGGGCCAGAACAATGAGCAGTTCTTC
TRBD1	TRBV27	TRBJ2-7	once	CASSLSGTASFYEQYF	TGTGCCAGCAGTTTATCCGGGACAGCCTCTTTCTACGAGCAGTACTTC
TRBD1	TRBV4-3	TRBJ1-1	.	CASSPRPRLDREYTEAFF	TGCGCCAGCAGCCCCCGCCCAAGATTGGACAGGGAGTACACTGAAGCTTTCTTT
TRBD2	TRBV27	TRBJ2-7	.	CASSRRGGHEQYF	TGTGCCAGCAGTAGGCGGGGGGGCCACGAGCAGTACTTC
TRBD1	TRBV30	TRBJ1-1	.	CAWIYRGMGTEAFF	TGTGCCTGGATTTACAGGGGGATGGGCACTGAAGCTTTCTTT
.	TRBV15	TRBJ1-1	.	CATSRDRPTENYPNTEAFF	TGTGCCACCAGCAGAGATAGGCCGACAGAGAACTATCCAAACACTGAAGCTTTCTTT
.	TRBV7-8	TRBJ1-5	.	CASSLAGQSFSNQPQHF	TGTGCCAGCAGCTTAGCTGGACAGTCCTTTAGCAATCAGCCCCAGCATTTT
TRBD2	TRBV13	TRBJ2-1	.	CASSLGPGLGANEQFF	TGTGCCAGCAGCTTAGGGCCGGGACTAGGGGCCAATGAGCAGTTCTTC
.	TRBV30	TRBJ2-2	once	CAWSVNGETGELFF	TGTGCCTGGAGTGTTAATGGGGAGACCGGGGAGCTGTTTTTT
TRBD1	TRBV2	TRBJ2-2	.	CASSDTGQGAGGELFF	TGTGCCAGCAGTGACACGGGACAGGGGGCGGGCGGGGAGCTGTTTTTT
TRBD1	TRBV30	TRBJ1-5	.	CAWSVSGGGLYSNQPQHF	TGTGCCTGGAGTGTTTCAGGGGGCGGCCTGTATAGCAATCAGCCCCAGCATTTT
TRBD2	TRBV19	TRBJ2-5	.	CASSIAGGETQYF	TGTGCCAGTAGTATAGCGGGAGGGGAGACCCAGTACTTC
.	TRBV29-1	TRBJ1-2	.	CSARQSPTEDYGYTF	TGCAGCGCTAGACAGTCCCCCACAGAGGACTATGGCTACACCTTC
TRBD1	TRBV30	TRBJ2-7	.	CAWSWDSSYEQYF	TGTGCCTGGAGTTGGGACAGCTCCTACGAGCAGTACTTC
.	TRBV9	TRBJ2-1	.	CASSTTPGLVNEQFF	TGTGCCAGCAGCACGACCCCGGGACTTGTCAATGAGCAGTTCTTC
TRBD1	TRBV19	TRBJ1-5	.	CASSIDPGQGAYSNQPQHF	TGTGCCAGTAGTATCGATCCGGGACAGGGGGCTTATAGCAATCAGCCCCAGCATTTT
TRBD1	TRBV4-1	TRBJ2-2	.	CASSQDRGHTGELFF	TGCGCCAGCAGCCAAGATAGGGGGCACACCGGGGAGCTGTTTTTT
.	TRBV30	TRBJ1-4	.	CAWSVRGAREKLFF	TGTGCCTGGAGTGTACGGGGGGCCCGTGAAAAACTGTTTTTT
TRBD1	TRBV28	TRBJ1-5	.	CASSWTGLFQPQHF	TGTGCCAGTTCATGGACAGGCCTTTTTCAGCCCCAGCATTTT
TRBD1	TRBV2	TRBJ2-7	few	CASSDDRGISYEQYF	TGTGCCAGCAGTGACGACAGGGGGATCTCCTACGAGCAGTACTTC
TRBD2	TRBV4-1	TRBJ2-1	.	CASSQALNSAGVNWNEQFF	TGCGCCAGCAGCCAAGCTTTGAACTCGGCGGGGGTAAATTGGAATGAGCAGTTCTTC
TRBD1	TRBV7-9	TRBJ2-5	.	CASSADRGQETQYF	TGTGCCAGCAGCGCGGACAGGGGGCAAGAGACCCAGTACTTC
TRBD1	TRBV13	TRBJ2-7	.	CASSGTGGSYEQYF	TGTGCCAGCAGCGGAACAGGGGGGAGCTACGAGCAGTACTTC
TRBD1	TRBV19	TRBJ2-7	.	CASSIGQGPTYEQYF	TGTGCCAGTAGTATAGGACAGGGACCTACCTACGAGCAGTACTTC
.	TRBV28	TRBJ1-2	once	CASSGQLNYGYTF	TGTGCCAGCAGTGGACAGCTTAACTATGGCTACACCTTC
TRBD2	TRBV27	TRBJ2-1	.	CASRPGLAGFEQFF	TGTGCCAGCAGACCGGGACTAGCGGGGTTCGAGCAGTTCTTC
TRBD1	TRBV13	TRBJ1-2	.	CASKGTGSRDRESVDYGYTF	TGTGCCAGTAAAGGAACCGGTAGCCGGGACAGGGAAAGTGTCGACTATGGCTACACCTTC
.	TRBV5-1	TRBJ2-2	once	CASSFPDTGELFF	TGCGCCAGCAGCTTCCCCGACACCGGGGAGCTGTTTTTT
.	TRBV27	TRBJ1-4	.	CASRSGTGEWEKLFF	TGTGCCAGCAGATCCGGGACGGGGGAGTGGGAAAAACTGTTTTTT
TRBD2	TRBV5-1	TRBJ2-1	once	CASSIPSGGFYNEQFF	TGCGCCAGCAGCATACCTAGCGGAGGTTTCTACAATGAGCAGTTCTTC
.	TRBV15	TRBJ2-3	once	CATSRSPGSTDTQYF	TGTGCCACCAGCAGAAGTCCGGGGAGCACAGATACGCAGTATTTT
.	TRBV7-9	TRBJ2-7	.	CASSPSLAYEQYF	TGTGCCAGCAGCCCGAGTCTAGCTTACGAGCAGTACTTC
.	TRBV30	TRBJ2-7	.	CAWNPGSYEQYF	TGTGCCTGGAATCCAGGCTCCTACGAGCAGTACTTC
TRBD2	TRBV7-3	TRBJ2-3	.	CASSLAGGPIDTQYF	TGTGCCAGCAGCTTAGCGGGGGGGCCGATAGATACGCAGTATTTT